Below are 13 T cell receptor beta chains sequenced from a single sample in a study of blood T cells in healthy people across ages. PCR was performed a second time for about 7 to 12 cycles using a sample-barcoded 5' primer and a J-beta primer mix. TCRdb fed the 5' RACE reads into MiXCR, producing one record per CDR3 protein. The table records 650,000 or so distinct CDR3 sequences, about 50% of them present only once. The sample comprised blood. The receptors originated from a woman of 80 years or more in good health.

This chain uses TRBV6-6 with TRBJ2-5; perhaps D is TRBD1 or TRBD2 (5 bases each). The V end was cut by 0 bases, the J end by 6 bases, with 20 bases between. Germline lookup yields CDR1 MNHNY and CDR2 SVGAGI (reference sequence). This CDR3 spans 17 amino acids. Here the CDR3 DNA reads TGTGCCAGCAGTTACTCCCAGCGTGTCGGGGCTGAGAAGACCCAGTACTTC. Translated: CASSYSQRVGAEKTQYF.

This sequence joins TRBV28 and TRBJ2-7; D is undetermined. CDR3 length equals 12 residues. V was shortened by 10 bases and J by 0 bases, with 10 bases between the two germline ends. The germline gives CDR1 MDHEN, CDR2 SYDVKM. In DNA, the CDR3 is TGTGCCACCGCGAGGAGCTCCTACGAGCAGTACTTC. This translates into CATARSSYEQYF.

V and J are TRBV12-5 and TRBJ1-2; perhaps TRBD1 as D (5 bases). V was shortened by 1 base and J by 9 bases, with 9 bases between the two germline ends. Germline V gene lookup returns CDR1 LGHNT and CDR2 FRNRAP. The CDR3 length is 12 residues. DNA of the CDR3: TGTGCTAGTGGTTTGGGGACAATCCGCTACACCTTC. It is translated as CASGLGTIRYTF. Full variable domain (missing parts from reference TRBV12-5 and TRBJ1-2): DARVTQTPRHKVTEMGQEVTMRCQPILGHNTVFWYRQTMMQGLELLAYFRNRAPLDDSGMPKDRFSAEMPDATLATLKIQPSEPRDSAVYFCASGLGTIRYTFGSGTRLTVV.

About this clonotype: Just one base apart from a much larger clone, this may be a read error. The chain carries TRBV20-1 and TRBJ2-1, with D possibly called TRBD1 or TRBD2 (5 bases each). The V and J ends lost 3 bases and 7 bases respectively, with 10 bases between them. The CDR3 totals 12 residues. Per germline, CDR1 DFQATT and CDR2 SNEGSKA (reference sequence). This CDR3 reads CSASGTLNEQFF. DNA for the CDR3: TGCAGTGCTAGCGGGACCCTTAATGAGCAGTTCTTC.

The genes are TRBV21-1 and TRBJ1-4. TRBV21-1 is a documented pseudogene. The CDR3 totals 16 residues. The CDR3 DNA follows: TGTGCCAGCAGCCCTCCCGGTCGGGGGGGGAGTGAAAAACTGTTTTTT. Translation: CASSPPGRGGSEKLFF.

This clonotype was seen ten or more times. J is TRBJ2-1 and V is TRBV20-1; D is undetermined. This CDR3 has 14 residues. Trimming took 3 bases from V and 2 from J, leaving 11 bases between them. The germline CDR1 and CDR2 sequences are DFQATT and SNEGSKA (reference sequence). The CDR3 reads CSARDRRAYNEQFF. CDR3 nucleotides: TGCAGTGCTAGGGATAGACGGGCCTACAATGAGCAGTTCTTC.

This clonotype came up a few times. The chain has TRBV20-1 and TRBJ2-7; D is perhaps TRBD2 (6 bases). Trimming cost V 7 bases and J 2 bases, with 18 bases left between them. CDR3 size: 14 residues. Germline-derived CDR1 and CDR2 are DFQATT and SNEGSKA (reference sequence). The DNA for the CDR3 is TGCAGTGACCGGACCAGTAGCGGTGCCTACGAGCAGTACTTC. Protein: CSDRTSSGAYEQYF.

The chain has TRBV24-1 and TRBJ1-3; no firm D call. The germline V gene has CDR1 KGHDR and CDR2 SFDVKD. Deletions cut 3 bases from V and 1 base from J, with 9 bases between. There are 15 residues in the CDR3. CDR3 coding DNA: TGTGCCACCAGTGATGCCCAAGGGTCTGGAAACACCATATATTTT. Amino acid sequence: CATSDAQGSGNTIYF.

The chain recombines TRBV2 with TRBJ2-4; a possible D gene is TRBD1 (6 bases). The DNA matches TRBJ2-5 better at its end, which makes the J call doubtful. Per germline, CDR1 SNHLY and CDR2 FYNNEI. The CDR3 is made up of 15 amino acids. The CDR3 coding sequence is TGTGCCAGCAGTACCCAGACAGGCCTCCAAGAGACCCAGTACTTC. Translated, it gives CASSTQTGLQETQYF.

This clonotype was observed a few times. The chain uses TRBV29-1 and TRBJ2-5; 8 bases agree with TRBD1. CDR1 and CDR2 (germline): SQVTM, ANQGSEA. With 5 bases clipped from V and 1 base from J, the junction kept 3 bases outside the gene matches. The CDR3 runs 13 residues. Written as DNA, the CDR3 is TGCAGCGTTCGGGACAGGCTCCAAGAGACCCAGTACTTC. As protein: CSVRDRLQETQYF.

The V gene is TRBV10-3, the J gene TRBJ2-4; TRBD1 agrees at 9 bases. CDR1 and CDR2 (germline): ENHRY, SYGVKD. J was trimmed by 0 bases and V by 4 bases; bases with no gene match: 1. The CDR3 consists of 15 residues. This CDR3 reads CAISGTGEAKNIQYF. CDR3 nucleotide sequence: TGTGCCATCAGTGGGACAGGGGAAGCCAAAAACATTCAGTACTTC.

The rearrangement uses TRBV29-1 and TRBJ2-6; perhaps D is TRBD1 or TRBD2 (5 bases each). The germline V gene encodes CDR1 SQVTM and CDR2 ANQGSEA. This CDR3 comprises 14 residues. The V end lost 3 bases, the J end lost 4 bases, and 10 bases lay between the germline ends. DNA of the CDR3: TGCAGCGTTGATTGGGGGTCAGGGGCCAACGTCCTGACTTTC. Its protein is CSVDWGSGANVLTF. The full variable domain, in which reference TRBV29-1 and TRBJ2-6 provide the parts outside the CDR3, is SAVISQKPSRDICQRGTSLTIQCQVDSQVTMMFWYRQQPGQSLTLIATANQGSEATYESGFVIDKFPISRPNLTFSTLTVSNMSPEDSSIYLCSVDWGSGANVLTFGAGSRLTVL.

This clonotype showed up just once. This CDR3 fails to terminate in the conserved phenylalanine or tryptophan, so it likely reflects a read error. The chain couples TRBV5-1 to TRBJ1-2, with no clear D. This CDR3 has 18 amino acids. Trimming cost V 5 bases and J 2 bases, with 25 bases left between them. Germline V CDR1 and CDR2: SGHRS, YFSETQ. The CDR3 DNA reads TGCGCCAGCAGTGAAACCCGGCCCCCCCGTTGCTTGAACTATGGCTACACCATC. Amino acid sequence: CASSETRPPRCLNYGYTI.